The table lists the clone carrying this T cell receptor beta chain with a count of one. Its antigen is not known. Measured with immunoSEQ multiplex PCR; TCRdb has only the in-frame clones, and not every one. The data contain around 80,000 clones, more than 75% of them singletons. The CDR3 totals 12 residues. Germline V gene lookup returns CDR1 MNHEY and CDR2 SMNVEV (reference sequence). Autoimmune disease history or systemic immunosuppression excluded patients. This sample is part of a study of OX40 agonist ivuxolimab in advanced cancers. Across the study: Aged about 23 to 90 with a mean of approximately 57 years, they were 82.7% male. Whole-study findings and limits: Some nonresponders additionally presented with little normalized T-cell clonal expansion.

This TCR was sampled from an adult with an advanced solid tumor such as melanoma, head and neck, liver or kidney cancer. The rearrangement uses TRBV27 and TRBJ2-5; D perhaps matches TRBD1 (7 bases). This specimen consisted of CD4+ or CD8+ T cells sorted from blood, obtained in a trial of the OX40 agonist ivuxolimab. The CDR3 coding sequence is TGTTGGGGACTGAGGGGGCCCGAGACCCAGTACTTC. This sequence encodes CWGLRGPETQYF.